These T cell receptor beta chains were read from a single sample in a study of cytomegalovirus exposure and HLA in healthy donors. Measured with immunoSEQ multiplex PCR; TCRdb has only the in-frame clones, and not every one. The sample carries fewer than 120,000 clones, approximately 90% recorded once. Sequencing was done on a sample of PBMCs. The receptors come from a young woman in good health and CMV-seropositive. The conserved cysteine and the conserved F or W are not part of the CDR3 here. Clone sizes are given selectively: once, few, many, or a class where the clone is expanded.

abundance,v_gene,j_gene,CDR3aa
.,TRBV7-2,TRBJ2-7,ASSLGLVPDEQY
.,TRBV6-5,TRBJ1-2,ASSYNRGTSHGYT
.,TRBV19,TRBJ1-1,ASSMIQGRTEAF
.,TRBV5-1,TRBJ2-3,ASSLRDSSGTDTQY
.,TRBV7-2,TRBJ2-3,ATKTSGGTDTQY
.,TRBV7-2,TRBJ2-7,ASSLFSGGGSYEQY
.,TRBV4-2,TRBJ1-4,ASSQGDSNEKLF
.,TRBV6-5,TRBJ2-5,ASSYRRGKETQY
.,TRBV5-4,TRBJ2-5,ASSLTGKGKDQETQY
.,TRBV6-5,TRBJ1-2,ASRTGGGYT
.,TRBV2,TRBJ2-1,ASSFHLQGPYNEQF
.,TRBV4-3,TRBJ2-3,ASSPLLGSPTDTQY
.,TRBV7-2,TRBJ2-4,ASSLGQNIQY
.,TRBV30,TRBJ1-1,AWIRTGVAEAF
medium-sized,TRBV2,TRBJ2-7,ASSEWGDSNTFYEQY
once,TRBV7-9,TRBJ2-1,ASSRVAGGAEQF
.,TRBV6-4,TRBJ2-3,ASSDRAGGTDTQY
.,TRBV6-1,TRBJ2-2,ASSEVQVSSGELF
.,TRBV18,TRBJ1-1,ASSPRQGSNTEAF
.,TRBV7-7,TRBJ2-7,ASSPRQGSNEQY
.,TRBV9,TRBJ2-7,ASSVEPGSYEQY
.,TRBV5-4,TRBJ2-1,ASSLRWGDEQF
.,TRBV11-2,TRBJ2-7,ASSSTGEGEQY
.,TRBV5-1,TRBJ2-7,ASSHFASGPISYEQY